This T cell receptor (beta chain) was documented in a study of T-cell reconstitution after alpha-beta-depleted transplantation in children. Between the trimmed V and J ends, which lost 10 bases and 2 bases, there was a span of 12 bases. The CDR3 has 13 residues. Unique molecular identifiers were incorporated when the TCRbeta library was constructed. From the PCR reads, TCRdb called clonotypes with MiXCR, one entry per CDR3 protein. Counted here are about 690,000 distinct CDR3 sequences, around 17% occurring once; the ten biggest clones make up 0.9% to 1.2%. This clonotype was seen ten or more times. This rearrangement joins TRBV12-3 or TRBV12-4 to TRBJ2-1; D is unresolved. The sequenced sample was PBMCs from the stem cell graft donor, obtained from the stem cell graft. The clonotype originates from a human donor who donated a stem cell graft to a child with acute myeloid leukemia. CDR3 protein: CATRNSAYNEQFF. CDR3 DNA sequence: TGTGCCACCAGGAACAGCGCCTACAATGAGCAGTTCTTC.